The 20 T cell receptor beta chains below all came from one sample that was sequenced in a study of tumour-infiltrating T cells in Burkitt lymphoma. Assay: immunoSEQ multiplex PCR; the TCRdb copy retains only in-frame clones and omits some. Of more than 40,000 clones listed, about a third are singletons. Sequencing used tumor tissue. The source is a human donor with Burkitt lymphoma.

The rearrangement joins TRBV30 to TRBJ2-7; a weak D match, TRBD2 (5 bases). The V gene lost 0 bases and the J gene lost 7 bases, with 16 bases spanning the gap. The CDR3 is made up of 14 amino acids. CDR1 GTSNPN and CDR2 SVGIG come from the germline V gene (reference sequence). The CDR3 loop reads CAWSVHGDYGEQYF. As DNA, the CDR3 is TGTGCCTGGAGTGTACACGGTGACTACGGGGAGCAGTACTTC.

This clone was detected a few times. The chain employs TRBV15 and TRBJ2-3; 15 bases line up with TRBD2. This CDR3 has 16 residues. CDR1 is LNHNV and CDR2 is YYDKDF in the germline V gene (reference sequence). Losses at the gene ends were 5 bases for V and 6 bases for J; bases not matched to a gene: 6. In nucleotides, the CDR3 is TGTGCCACCAGCCAAGGGACTAGCGGGGGGACGGATACGCAGTATTTT. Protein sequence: CATSQGTSGGTDTQYF.

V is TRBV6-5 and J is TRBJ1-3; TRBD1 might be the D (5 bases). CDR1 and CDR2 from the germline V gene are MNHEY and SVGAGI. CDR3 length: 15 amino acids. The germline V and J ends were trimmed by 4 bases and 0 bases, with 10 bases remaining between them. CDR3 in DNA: TGTGCCAGCAGTTGGGACGGCAGCTCTGGAAACACCATATATTTT. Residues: CASSWDGSSGNTIYF.

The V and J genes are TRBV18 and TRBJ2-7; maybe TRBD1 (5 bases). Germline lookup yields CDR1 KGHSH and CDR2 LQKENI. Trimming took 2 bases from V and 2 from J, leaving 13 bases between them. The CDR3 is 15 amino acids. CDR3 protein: CASSPGAERTYEQYF. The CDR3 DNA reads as TGTGCCAGCTCACCAGGGGCAGAAAGGACCTACGAGCAGTACTTC.

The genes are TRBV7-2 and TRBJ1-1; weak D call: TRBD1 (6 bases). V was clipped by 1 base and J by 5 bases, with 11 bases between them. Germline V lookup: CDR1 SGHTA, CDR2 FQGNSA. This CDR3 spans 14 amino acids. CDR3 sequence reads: CASSLEGGVTEAFF. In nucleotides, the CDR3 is TGTGCCAGCAGCTTAGAGGGGGGGGTAACTGAAGCTTTCTTT.

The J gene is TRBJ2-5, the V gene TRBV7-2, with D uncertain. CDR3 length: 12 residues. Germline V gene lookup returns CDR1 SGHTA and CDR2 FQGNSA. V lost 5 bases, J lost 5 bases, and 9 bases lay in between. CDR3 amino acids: CASSRRMETQYF. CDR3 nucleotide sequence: TGTGCCAGCAGCCGCAGGATGGAGACCCAGTACTTC.

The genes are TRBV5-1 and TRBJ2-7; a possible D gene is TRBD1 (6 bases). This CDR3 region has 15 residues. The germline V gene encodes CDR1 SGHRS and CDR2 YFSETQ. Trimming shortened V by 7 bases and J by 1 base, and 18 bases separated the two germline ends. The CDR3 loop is CASRALPDRSYEQYF. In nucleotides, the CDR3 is TGCGCCAGCCGCGCCCTCCCCGACAGGTCCTACGAGCAGTACTTC.

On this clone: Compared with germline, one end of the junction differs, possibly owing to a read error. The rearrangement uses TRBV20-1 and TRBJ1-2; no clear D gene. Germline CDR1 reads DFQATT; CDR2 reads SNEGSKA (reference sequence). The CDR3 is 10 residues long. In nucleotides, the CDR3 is TGCAGTGCTAGAGATCGGTCGCGCAGCTTC. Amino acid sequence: CSARDRSRSF.

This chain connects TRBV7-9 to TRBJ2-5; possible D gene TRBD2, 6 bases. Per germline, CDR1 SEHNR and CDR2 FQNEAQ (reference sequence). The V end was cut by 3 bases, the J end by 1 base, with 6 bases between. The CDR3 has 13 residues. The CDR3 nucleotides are TGTGCCAGCAGCTTGGGACTCCAAGAGACCCAGTACTTC. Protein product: CASSLGLQETQYF. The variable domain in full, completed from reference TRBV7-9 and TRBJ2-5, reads DTGVSQNPRHKITKRGQNVTFRCDPISEHNRLYWYRQTLGQGPEFLTYFQNEAQLEKSRLLSDRFSAERPKGSFSTLEIQRTEQGDSAMYLCASSLGLQETQYFGPGTRLLVL.

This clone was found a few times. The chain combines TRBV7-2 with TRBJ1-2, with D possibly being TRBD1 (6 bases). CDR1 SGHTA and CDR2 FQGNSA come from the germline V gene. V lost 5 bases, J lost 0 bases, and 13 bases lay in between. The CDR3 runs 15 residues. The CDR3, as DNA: TGTGCCAGCAGCCTCCAGAGGGGGGCTAACTATGGCTACACCTTC. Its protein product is CASSLQRGANYGYTF. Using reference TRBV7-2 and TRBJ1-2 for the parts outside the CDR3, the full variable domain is GAGVSQSPSNKVTEKGKDVELRCDPISGHTALYWYRQSLGQGLEFLIYFQGNSAPDKSGLPSDRFSAERTGGSVSTLTIQRTQQEDSAVYLCASSLQRGANYGYTFGSGTRLTVV.

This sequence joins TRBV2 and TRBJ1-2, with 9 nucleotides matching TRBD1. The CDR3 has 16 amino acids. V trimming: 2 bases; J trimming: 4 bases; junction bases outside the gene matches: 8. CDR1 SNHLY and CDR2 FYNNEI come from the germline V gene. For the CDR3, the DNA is TGTGCCAGCAGTGAATGGAGGGGACAGGGAGGCTATGGCTACACCTTC. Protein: CASSEWRGQGGYGYTF.

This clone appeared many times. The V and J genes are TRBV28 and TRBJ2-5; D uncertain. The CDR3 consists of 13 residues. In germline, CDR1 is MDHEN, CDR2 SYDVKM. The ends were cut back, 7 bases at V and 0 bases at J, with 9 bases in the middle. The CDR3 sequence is CASKQIYQETQYF. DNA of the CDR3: TGTGCCAGCAAACAGATTTACCAAGAGACCCAGTACTTC.

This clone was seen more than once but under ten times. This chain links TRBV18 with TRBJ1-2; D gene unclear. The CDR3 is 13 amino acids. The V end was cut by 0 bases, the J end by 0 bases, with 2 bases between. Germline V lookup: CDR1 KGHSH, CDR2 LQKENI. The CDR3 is CASSPPSNYGYTF. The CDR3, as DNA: TGTGCCAGCTCACCACCGTCTAACTATGGCTACACCTTC. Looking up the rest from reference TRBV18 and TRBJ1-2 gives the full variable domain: NAGVMQNPRHLVRRRGQEARLRCSPMKGHSHVYWYRQLPEEGLKFMVYLQKENIIDESGMPKERFSAEFPKEGPSILRIQQVVRGDSAAYFCASSPPSNYGYTFGSGTRLTVV.

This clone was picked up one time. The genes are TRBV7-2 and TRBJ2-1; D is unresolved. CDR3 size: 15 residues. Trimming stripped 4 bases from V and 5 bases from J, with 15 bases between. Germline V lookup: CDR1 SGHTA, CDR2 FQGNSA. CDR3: CASSSEAWYNNEQFF. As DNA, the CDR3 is TGTGCCAGCAGCTCCGAGGCCTGGTACAACAATGAGCAGTTCTTC.

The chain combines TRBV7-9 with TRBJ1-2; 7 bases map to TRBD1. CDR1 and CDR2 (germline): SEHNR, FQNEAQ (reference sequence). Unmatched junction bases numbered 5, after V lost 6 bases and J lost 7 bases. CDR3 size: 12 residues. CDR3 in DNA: TGTGCCAGCAGTCAAGAGGGGGCTGGCTACACCTTC. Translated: CASSQEGAGYTF. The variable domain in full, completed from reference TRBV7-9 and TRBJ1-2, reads DTGVSQNPRHKITKRGQNVTFRCDPISEHNRLYWYRQTLGQGPEFLTYFQNEAQLEKSRLLSDRFSAERPKGSFSTLEIQRTEQGDSAMYLCASSQEGAGYTFGSGTRLTVV.

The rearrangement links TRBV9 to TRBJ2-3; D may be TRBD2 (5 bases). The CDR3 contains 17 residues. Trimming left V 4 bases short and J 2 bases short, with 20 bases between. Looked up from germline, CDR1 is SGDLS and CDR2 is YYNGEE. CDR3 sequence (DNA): TGTGCCAGCAGCTTCGGACTGGGCCTCGTTAACACAGATACGCAGTATTTT. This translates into CASSFGLGLVNTDTQYF.

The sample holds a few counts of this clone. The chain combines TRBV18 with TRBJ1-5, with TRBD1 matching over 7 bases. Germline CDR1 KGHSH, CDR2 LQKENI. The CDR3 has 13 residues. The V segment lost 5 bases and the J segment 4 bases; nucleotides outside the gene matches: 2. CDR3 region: CASSDRVNQPQHF. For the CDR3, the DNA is TGTGCCAGCTCAGACAGGGTGAATCAGCCCCAGCATTTT.

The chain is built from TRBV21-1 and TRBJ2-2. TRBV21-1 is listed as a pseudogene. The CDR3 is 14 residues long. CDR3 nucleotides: TGTGCCACGACCGAAACACCGAACACCGGGGAGCTGTTTTTT. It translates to CATTETPNTGELFF.

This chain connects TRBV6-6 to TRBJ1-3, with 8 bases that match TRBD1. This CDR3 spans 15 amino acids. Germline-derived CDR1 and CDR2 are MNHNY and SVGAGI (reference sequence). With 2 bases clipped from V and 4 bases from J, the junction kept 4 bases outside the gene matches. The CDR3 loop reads CASSYPDRAGNTIYF. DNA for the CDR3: TGTGCCAGCAGTTACCCGGACAGGGCGGGAAACACCATATATTTT.

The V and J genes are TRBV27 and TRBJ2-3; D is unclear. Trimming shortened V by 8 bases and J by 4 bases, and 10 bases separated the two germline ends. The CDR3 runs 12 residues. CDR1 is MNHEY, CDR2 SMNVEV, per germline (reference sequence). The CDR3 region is CASGVGPDTQYF. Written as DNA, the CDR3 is TGTGCCAGCGGAGTCGGGCCAGATACGCAGTATTTT.